This T cell receptor beta chain is from a study of blood T cell repertoires in COVID-19. Overall study context: Sources were T cells, B-cell-depleted T cells, or PBMCs; the material itself was cDNA or gDNA.

This clone was counted only a few times. The CDR3 spans 15 residues. Trimming pared 6 bases from V and 2 bases from J, leaving 16 bases between. Germline CDR1 reads SNHLY; CDR2 reads FYNNEI. The data were produced by immunoSEQ multiplex PCR, yet TCRdb's version contains in-frame clones alone and is incomplete. The sample consists of 270,000 or so clones, around 81% of them appearing once. The chain links TRBV2 to TRBJ1-2; TRBD1 might be the D (5 bases). The source material was peripheral blood. This clonotype was sampled from a woman between 55 and 75 years old with active or convalescent COVID-19. Written as DNA, the CDR3 is TGTGCCAGCAGGGCAGGGTTCGACACAAACTATGGCTACACCTTC. Amino acid sequence: CASRAGFDTNYGYTF.